These 10 T cell receptor beta chains came from one sample sequenced in a study of cytomegalovirus exposure and HLA in healthy donors. The PCR made use of 60 Vbeta and 13 Jbeta primers. Clones were read by immunoSEQ multiplex PCR, and TCRdb kept only the in-frame ones, dropping some. The sample contains some 87,000 clones, roughly 80% of which appear only once. Sequencing input: PBMCs. Source of these receptors: a woman in her thirties or forties in good health and CMV-seropositive.

V is TRBV5-6 and J is TRBJ1-2; D not resolved. The germline V gene encodes CDR1 SGHDT and CDR2 YYEEEE. V was cut by 3 bases and J by 8 bases, with 17 bases left in between. This CDR3 is built from 14 residues. CDR3 in amino acids: CASSSPTLGRGYTF. CDR3 sequence (DNA): TGTGCCAGCAGCTCCCCTACTCTGGGGAGGGGCTACACCTTC.

This clone was seen only once. The rearrangement uses TRBV6-5 and TRBJ1-1; the D is unclear. The germline V gene encodes CDR1 MNHEY and CDR2 SVGAGI. The ends were cut back, 2 bases at V and 1 base at J, with 8 bases in the middle. CDR3 size: 14 residues. The CDR3 DNA sequence: TGTGCCAGCAGTTACGCGGATTCGAACACTGAAGCTTTCTTT. It codes for CASSYADSNTEAFF.

V and J are TRBV21-1 and TRBJ1-1; the tabulated D call, TRBD1, remains unverified against the DNA. TRBV21-1 is annotated as a pseudogene. The CDR3 totals 14 residues. The chain's CDR3 is CASSNVRTISEAFF. CDR3 DNA: TGTGCCAGCAGCAATGTCCGGACAATCTCTGAAGCTTTCTTT.

V and J are TRBV7-9 and TRBJ2-3, with D perhaps TRBD2 (5 bases). Trimming cost V 4 bases and J 8 bases, with 10 bases left between them. CDR3 length equals 12 residues. Germline loops: CDR1 SEHNR, CDR2 FQNEAQ (reference sequence). The CDR3 loop is CASSSSLGTQYF. The CDR3 DNA follows: TGTGCCAGCAGCTCTAGCTTAGGTACGCAGTATTTT.

The chain employs TRBV27 and TRBJ2-7, with TRBD1 matching over 7 bases. The CDR3 has 19 residues. Germline-derived CDR1 and CDR2 are MNHEY and SMNVEV (reference sequence). Unmatched junction bases numbered 22, after V lost 4 bases and J lost 4 bases. CDR3 nucleotide sequence: TGTGCCAGCAGTTCTCTACCGTTCGACAGGGTTGGGGATCAATACGAGCAGTACTTC. Its translation is CASSSLPFDRVGDQYEQYF.

The chain links TRBV2 to TRBJ1-1, with D possibly TRBD1 on 5 matching bases. This CDR3 spans 12 amino acids. V lost 9 bases and J lost 1, with 9 bases in between. CDR1 is SNHLY and CDR2 is FYNNEI in the germline V gene. The CDR3 region is CARRQTNTEAFF. The CDR3 DNA is TGTGCCAGGAGACAGACGAACACTGAAGCTTTCTTT.

The rearrangement links TRBV30 to TRBJ1-2; 8 bases fit TRBD1. Germline assignment: CDR1 GTSNPN and CDR2 SVGIG (reference sequence). V gave up 2 bases and J gave up 5 bases; unmatched junction bases: 4. This CDR3 has 13 residues. This CDR3 is CAWSLGQGYGYTF. CDR3 bases: TGTGCCTGGAGTTTAGGACAGGGTTATGGCTACACCTTC. Full variable domain (remainder filled in from reference TRBV30 and TRBJ1-2): SQTIHQWPATLVQPVGSPLSLECTVEGTSNPNLYWYRQAAGRGLQLLFYSVGIGQISSEVPQNLSASRPQDRQFILSSKKLLLSDSGFYLCAWSLGQGYGYTFGSGTRLTVV.

This chain links TRBV5-5 with TRBJ1-3; D remains ambiguous. Trimming removed 4 bases from V and 2 bases from J, with 4 bases in between. The CDR3 loop spans 12 amino acids. CDR1 and CDR2 from the germline V gene are SGHKS and YYEKEE (reference sequence). Written as DNA, the CDR3 is TGTGCCAGCAGCGGCACTGGAAACACCATATATTTT. Its protein product is CASSGTGNTIYF.

The chain uses TRBV5-4 and TRBJ1-1; the D gene is possibly TRBD1 (6 bases). V was shortened by 4 bases and J by 6 bases, with 16 bases between the two germline ends. The CDR3 length is 14 residues. Germline V gene sequence: CDR1 SGHNT, CDR2 YYREEE (reference sequence). DNA of the CDR3: TGTGCCAGCAGCGCCGAAACAGGGATGTCTGAAGCTTTCTTT. Its translation is CASSAETGMSEAFF.

V and J are TRBV2 and TRBJ1-2, with 8 bases fitting TRBD1. There are 13 residues in the CDR3. J was trimmed by 8 bases and V by 0 bases; bases with no gene match: 2. Looked up from germline, CDR1 is SNHLY and CDR2 is FYNNEI. The CDR3 nucleotides are TGTGCCAGCAGTGAAGCCAGGGGGCAGGGCTACACCTTC. Its translation: CASSEARGQGYTF. The full variable domain, completed using reference TRBV2 and TRBJ1-2, is EPEVTQTPSHQVTQMGQEVILRCVPISNHLYFYWYRQILGQKVEFLVSFYNNEISEKSEIFDDQFSVERPDGSNFTLKIRSTKLEDSAMYFCASSEARGQGYTFGSGTRLTVV.